This T cell receptor beta chain was recorded in a study of blood T cell repertoires in COVID-19. V lost 5 bases, J lost 3 bases, and 9 bases stayed unmatched. This CDR3 has 15 residues. CDR1 and CDR2 (germline): LNHDA, SQIVND (reference sequence). This table comes from immunoSEQ multiplex PCR, and its TCRdb copy is limited to in-frame clones, with some not included. The sample contains 200,000 to 300,000 clones, 83% of which appear only once. The source is a human donor in a cohort sampled during active COVID-19. The sample was peripheral blood. The chain couples TRBV19 to TRBJ2-7; 8 bases agree with TRBD1. CDR3 bases: TGTGCCAGTAGTGCCCTGACAGGGGACGGCTACGAGCAGTACTTC. This translates into CASSALTGDGYEQYF. The variable domain in full, with the rest retrieved from reference TRBV19 and TRBJ2-7, is DGGITQSPKYLFRKEGQNVTLSCEQNLNHDAMYWYRQDPGQGLRLIYYSQIVNDFQKGDIAEGYSVSREKKESFPLTVTSAQKNPTAFYLCASSALTGDGYEQYFGPGTRLTVT.